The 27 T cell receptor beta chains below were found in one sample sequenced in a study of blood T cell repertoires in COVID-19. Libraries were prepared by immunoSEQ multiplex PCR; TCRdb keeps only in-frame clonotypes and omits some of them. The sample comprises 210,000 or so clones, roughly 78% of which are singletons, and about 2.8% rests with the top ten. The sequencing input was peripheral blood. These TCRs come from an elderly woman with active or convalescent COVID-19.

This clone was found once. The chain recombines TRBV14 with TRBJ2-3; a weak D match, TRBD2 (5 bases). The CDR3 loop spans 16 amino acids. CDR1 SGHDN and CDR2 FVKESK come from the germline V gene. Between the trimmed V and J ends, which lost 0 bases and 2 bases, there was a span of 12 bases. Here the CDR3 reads CASSQDGQRPTDTQYF. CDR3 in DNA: TGTGCCAGCAGCCAAGATGGGCAGCGGCCCACAGATACGCAGTATTTT.

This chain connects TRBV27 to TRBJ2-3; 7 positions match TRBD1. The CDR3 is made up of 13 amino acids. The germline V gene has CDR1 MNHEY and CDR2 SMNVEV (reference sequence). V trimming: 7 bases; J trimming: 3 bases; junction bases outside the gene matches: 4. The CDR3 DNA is TGTGCCAGCACACGACAGGGAACAGATACGCAGTATTTT. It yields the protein CASTRQGTDTQYF.

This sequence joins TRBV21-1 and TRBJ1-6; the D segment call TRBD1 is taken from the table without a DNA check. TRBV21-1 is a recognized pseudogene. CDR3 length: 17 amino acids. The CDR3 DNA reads TGTGCCAGCAGCCTTGGGACAGGGAAAATCTATAATTCACCCCTCCACTTT. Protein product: CASSLGTGKIYNSPLHF.

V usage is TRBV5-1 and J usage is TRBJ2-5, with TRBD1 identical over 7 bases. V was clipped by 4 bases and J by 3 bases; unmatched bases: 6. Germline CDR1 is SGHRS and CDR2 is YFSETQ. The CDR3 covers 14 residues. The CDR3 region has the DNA TGCGCCAGCAGCCTGGGACAGAATAAAGAGACCCAGTACTTC. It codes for CASSLGQNKETQYF.

The CDR3 loop reads CASSHPQGDNEKLFF. The CDR3 DNA reads as TGCGCCAGCAGCCATCCCCAGGGGGATAATGAAAAACTGTTTTTT. The V call is TRBV4-1, the J call TRBJ1-4; 7 nucleotides align to TRBD1. V shed 3 bases, J shed 4 bases, and the junction held 5 bases outside the gene matches. Germline-derived CDR1 and CDR2 are MGHRA and YSYEKL. This CDR3 spans 15 amino acids.

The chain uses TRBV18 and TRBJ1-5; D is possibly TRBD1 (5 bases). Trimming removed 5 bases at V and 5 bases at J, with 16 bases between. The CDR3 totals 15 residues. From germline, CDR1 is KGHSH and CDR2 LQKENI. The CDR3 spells CASSSRAQGDQPQHF. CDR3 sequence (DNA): TGTGCCAGCTCATCCAGGGCCCAGGGCGATCAGCCCCAGCATTTT.

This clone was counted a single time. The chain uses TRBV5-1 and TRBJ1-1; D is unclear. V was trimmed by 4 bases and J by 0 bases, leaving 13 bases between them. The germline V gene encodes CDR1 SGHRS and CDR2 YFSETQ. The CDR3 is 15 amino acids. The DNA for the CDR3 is TGCGCCAGCAGCGGAGCCGACGGTCTGAACACTGAAGCTTTCTTT. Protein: CASSGADGLNTEAFF.

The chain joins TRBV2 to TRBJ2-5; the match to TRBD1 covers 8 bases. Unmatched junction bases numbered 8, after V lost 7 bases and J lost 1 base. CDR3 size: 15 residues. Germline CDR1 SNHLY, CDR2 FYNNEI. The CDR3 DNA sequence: TGTGCCAGCACCCGGTTAACAGGGGGCCAAGAGACCCAGTACTTC. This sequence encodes CASTRLTGGQETQYF.

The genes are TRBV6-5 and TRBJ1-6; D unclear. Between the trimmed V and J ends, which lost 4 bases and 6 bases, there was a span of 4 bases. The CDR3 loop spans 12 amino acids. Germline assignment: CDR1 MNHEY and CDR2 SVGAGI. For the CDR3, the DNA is TGTGCCAGCAGTTTCGTTAATTCACCCCTCCACTTT. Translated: CASSFVNSPLHF.

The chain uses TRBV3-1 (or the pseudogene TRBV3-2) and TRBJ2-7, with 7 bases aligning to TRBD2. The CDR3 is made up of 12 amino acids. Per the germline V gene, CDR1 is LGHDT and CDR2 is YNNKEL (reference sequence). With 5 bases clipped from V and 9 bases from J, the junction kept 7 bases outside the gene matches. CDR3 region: CASSEGTTGQYF. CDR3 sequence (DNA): TGTGCCAGCAGCGAAGGGACTACTGGGCAGTACTTC.

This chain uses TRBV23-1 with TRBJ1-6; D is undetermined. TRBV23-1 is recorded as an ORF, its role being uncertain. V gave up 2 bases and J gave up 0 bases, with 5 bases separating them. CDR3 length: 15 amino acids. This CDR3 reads CASSQGSSYNSPLHF. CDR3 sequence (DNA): TGCGCCAGCAGTCAAGGGAGCTCCTATAATTCACCCCTCCACTTT.

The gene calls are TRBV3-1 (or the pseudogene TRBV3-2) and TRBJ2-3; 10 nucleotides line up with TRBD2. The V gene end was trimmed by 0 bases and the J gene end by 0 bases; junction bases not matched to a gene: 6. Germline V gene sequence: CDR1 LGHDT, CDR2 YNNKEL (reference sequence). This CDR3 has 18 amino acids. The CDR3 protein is CASSQDLLAGRSTDTQYF. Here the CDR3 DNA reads TGTGCCAGCAGCCAAGATTTACTAGCGGGGCGAAGCACAGATACGCAGTATTTT.

This CDR3 reads CASSPMRGVTDTQYF. The CDR3 bases are TGTGCCAGCAGTCCGATGCGGGGGGTCACAGATACGCAGTATTTT. The rearrangement uses TRBV28 and TRBJ2-3; 8 bases are shared with TRBD2. CDR1 and CDR2 from the germline V gene are MDHEN and SYDVKM. The CDR3 consists of 15 residues. Trimming removed 5 bases from V and 2 bases from J; junction bases left unmatched: 6.

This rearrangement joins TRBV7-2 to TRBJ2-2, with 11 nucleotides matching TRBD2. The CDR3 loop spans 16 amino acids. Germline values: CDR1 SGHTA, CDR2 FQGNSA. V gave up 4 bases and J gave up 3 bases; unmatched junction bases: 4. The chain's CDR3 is CASSSRLAGYTGELFF. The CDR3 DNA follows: TGTGCCAGCAGCTCGAGACTAGCGGGGTACACCGGGGAGCTGTTTTTT.

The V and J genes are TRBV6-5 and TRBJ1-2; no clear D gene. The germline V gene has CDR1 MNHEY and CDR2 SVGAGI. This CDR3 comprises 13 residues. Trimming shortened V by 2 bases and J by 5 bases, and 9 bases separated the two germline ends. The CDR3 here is CASSYGTEYGYTF. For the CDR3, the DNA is TGTGCCAGCAGTTACGGAACAGAATATGGCTACACCTTC.

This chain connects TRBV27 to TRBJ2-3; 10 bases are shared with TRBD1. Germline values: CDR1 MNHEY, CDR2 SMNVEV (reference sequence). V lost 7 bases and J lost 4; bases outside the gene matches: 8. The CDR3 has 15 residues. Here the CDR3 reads CASMIRDRGSDTQYF. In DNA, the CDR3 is TGTGCCAGCATGATCCGGGACAGGGGATCAGATACGCAGTATTTT.

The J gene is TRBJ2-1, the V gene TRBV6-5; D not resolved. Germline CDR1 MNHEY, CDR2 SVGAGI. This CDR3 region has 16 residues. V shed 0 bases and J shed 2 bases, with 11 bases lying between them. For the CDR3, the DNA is TGTGCCAGCAGTTACTCGGCCTCCCGCCCCTACAATGAGCAGTTCTTC. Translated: CASSYSASRPYNEQFF.

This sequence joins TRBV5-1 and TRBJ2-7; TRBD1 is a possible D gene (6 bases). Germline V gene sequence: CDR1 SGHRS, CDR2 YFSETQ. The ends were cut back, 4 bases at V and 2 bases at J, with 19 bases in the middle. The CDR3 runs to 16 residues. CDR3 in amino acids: CASSSASGTSAYEQYF. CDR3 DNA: TGCGCCAGCAGCAGCGCCTCCGGGACATCCGCCTACGAGCAGTACTTC.

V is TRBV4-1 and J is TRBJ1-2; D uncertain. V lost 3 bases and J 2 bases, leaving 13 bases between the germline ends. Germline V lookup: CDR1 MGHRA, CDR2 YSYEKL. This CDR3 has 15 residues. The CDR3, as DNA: TGCGCCAGCAGCCAGCTAACTAGCCTAAACTATGGCTACACCTTC. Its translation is CASSQLTSLNYGYTF.

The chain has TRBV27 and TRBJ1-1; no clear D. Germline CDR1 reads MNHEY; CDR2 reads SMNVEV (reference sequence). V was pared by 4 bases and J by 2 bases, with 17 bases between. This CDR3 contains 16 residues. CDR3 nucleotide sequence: TGTGCCAGCAGTTCACACCGTAGACAAGGAAACACTGAAGCTTTCTTT. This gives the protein CASSSHRRQGNTEAFF.

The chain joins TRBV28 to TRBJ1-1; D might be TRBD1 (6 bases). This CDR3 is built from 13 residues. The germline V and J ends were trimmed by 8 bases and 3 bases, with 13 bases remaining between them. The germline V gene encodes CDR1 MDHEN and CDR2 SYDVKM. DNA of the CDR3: TGTGCCAGCCAAGTACAGGGTCACACTGAAGCTTTCTTT. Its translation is CASQVQGHTEAFF.

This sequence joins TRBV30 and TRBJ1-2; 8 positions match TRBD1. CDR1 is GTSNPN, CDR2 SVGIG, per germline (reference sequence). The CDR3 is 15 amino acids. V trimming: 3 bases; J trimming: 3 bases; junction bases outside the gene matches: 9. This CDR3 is CAWSPGGRIYYGYTF. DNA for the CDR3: TGTGCCTGGAGCCCAGGGGGCAGAATTTACTATGGCTACACCTTC.

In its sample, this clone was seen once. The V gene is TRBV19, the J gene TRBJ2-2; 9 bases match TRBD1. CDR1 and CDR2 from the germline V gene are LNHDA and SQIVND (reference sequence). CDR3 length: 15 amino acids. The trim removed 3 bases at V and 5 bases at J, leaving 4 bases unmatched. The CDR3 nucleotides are TGTGCCAGTAGTATGGACAGGGGATTAACCGGGGAGCTGTTTTTT. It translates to CASSMDRGLTGELFF.

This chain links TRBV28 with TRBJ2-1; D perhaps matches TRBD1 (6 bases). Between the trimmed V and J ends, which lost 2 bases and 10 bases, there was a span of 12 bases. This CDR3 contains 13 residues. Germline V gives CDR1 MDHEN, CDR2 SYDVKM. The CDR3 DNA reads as TGTGCCAGCAGTTTAGGGACACCTCCGGAGCAGTTCTTC. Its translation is CASSLGTPPEQFF.

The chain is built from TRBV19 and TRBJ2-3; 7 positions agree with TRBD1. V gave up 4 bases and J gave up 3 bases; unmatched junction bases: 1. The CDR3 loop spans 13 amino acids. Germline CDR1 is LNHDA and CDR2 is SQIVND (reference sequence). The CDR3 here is CASSTTGTDTQYF. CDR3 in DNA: TGTGCCAGTAGTACGACAGGGACAGATACGCAGTATTTT.

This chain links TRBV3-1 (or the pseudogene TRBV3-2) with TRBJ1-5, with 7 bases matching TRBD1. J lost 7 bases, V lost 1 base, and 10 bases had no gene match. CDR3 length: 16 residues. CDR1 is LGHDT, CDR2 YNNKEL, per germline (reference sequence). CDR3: CASSQGRQGRWQPQHF. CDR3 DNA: TGTGCCAGCAGCCAAGGGCGACAGGGTCGGTGGCAGCCCCAGCATTTT.

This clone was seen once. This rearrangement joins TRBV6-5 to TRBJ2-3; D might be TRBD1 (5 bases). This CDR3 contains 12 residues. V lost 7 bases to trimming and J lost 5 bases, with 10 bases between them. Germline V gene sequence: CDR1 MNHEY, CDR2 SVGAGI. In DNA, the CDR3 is TGTGCCAGCAACAGGCTGGGAGATACGCAGTATTTT. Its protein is CASNRLGDTQYF.